Shown below are 6 T cell receptor beta chains from a single sample sequenced in a study of shared clonotypes between healthy human individuals. Sequencing used immunoSEQ multiplex PCR; TCRdb keeps in-frame clones, though not all of them. Seen here are about 120,000 clones, 68% observed once, and the top ten hold roughly a quarter. The sequenced sample consisted of memory CD8+ T cells sorted from blood. Subset specified: CD45RO+ cells pooled with CCR7-negative TemRA cells. These receptors came from a woman in her 30s in good health.

The CDR3 sequence is CSGRRLMNTEAFF. The DNA for the CDR3 is TGCAGCGGAAGGAGGCTCATGAACACTGAAGCTTTCTTT. The chain joins TRBV29-1 to TRBJ1-1; D unclear. The CDR3 is 13 residues long. CDR1 and CDR2 (germline): SQVTM, ANQGSEA. Trimming shortened V by 7 bases and J by 0 bases, and 12 bases separated the two germline ends.

This clone appeared once. The V gene is TRBV6-5, the J gene TRBJ2-2; 7 nucleotides align to TRBD2. Trimming took 4 bases from V and 4 from J; bases not matched to a gene: 3. The germline V gene encodes CDR1 MNHEY and CDR2 SVGAGI. There are 14 residues in the CDR3. CDR3 nucleotides: TGTGCCAGCAGTTGGTTAGCGGGCACCGGGGAGCTGTTTTTT. Encoded protein: CASSWLAGTGELFF.

Worth noting for this clone: This specimen includes other DNA sequences encoding the same CDR3. J is TRBJ2-1 and V is TRBV2; 12 nucleotides align to TRBD2. Unmatched junction bases numbered 4, after V lost 6 bases and J lost 7 bases. Germline V gene lookup returns CDR1 SNHLY and CDR2 FYNNEI. The CDR3 spans 14 residues. In nucleotides, the CDR3 is TGTGCCAGCAGACTAGCGGGAGGATGGAATGAGCAGTTCTTC. Encoded protein: CASRLAGGWNEQFF.

This chain uses TRBV6-6 with TRBJ1-2; TRBD1 matches at 7 bases. V lost 1 base to trimming and J lost 3 bases; unmatched junction nucleotides: 8. Germline V gene sequence: CDR1 MNHNY, CDR2 SVGAGI (reference sequence). CDR3 size: 16 residues. This CDR3 is CASSYLSSGTDYGYTF. Here the CDR3 DNA reads TGTGCCAGCAGTTACTTATCCTCCGGGACAGACTATGGCTACACCTTC.

This chain uses TRBV18 with TRBJ1-2, with 7 bases lining up with TRBD1. J lost 8 bases, V lost 5 bases, and 11 bases had no gene match. Germline assignment: CDR1 KGHSH and CDR2 LQKENI. There are 14 residues in the CDR3. The CDR3, as DNA: TGTGCCAGCTCAACCCTGACAGGGTTAGAAGGCTACACCTTC. As protein: CASSTLTGLEGYTF.

The sample holds one count of this clone. The V gene is TRBV6-5, the J gene TRBJ2-1; 8 bases line up with TRBD2. The germline gives CDR1 MNHEY, CDR2 SVGAGI. V shed 4 bases and J 3 bases; nucleotides not matched to a gene: 8. There are 16 residues in the CDR3. CDR3 residues: CASSWGAGVIYNEQFF. The CDR3 DNA sequence: TGTGCCAGCAGTTGGGGAGCGGGAGTCATCTACAATGAGCAGTTCTTC.